These 25 T cell receptor beta chains came from one sample sequenced in a study of cytomegalovirus exposure and HLA in healthy donors. The PCR employed 60 Vbeta primers together with 13 Jbeta primers. The method was immunoSEQ multiplex PCR; TCRdb's version includes in-frame clones alone and lacks a portion of them. The table records approximately 120,000 clones, under 90% of them present only once. The source material was PBMCs. These receptors were taken from a woman aged 30 to 39 in good health and CMV-seronegative.

This rearrangement joins TRBV28 to TRBJ1-2, with a possible D match to TRBD1 (5 bases). Trimming stripped 5 bases from V and 7 bases from J, with 14 bases between. CDR1 is MDHEN and CDR2 is SYDVKM in the germline V gene. The CDR3 sequence is 13 residues long. The CDR3 nucleotides read TGTGCCAGCAGTGAAGAAGGGGCGCTTGGCTACACCTTC. Translation gives CASSEEGALGYTF.

The CDR3 DNA is TGTGCCAGCAGCCCGCTCGGGGTAGGGCGACGCAATCAGCCCCAGCATTTT. It yields the protein CASSPLGVGRRNQPQHF. V usage is TRBV7-2 and J usage is TRBJ1-5, with D uncertain. The CDR3 is 17 amino acids. The V gene lost 5 bases and the J gene lost 2 bases, with 19 bases spanning the gap. Germline V CDR1 and CDR2: SGHTA, FQGNSA. Full variable domain (remainder filled in from reference TRBV7-2 and TRBJ1-5): GAGVSQSPSNKVTEKGKDVELRCDPISGHTALYWYRQSLGQGLEFLIYFQGNSAPDKSGLPSDRFSAERTGGSVSTLTIQRTQQEDSAVYLCASSPLGVGRRNQPQHFGDGTRLSIL.

The chain has TRBV9 and TRBJ2-1; D remains unclear. The CDR3 has 14 amino acids. CDR1 is SGDLS, CDR2 YYNGEE, per germline. With 4 bases removed from V and 3 bases from J, the gap between germline ends came to 11 bases. CDR3 coding DNA: TGTGCCAGCAGCCAGTCAGGCCTCTACAATGAGCAGTTCTTC. It encodes CASSQSGLYNEQFF.

The CDR3 coding sequence is TGCGCCAGCAGCTTCCCCCAGCGGGAGTTGGAAGATACGCAGTATTTT. Protein: CASSFPQRELEDTQYF. The chain recombines TRBV5-1 with TRBJ2-3, with 8 bases aligning to TRBD2. V trimming: 2 bases; J trimming: 5 bases; junction bases outside the gene matches: 10. The CDR3 extends over 16 amino acids. CDR1 SGHRS and CDR2 YFSETQ come from the germline V gene.

CDR3 nucleotide sequence: TGTGCCAGCAGCTTGTCCTTTGGGGGCACGGAAGCTTTCTTT. Translated: CASSLSFGGTEAFF. J is TRBJ1-1 and V is TRBV5-6, with D perhaps TRBD1 (6 bases). Germline values: CDR1 SGHDT, CDR2 YYEEEE. This CDR3 spans 14 amino acids. The V end was cut by 1 base, the J end by 8 bases, with 15 bases between.

For this clone: Other DNA sequences in this sample translate to the same CDR3. This chain connects TRBV6-1 to TRBJ2-5; D is uncertain. This CDR3 comprises 11 residues. Trimming stripped 5 bases from V and 3 bases from J, with 4 bases between. The germline V gene encodes CDR1 MNHNS and CDR2 SASEGT. The CDR3 DNA reads TGTGCCAGCAGTCCCAAAGAGACCCAGTACTTC. Protein product: CASSPKETQYF.

Only one count was recorded for this clone. V is TRBV6-5 and J is TRBJ2-1; D unclear. The V end was cut by 0 bases, the J end by 5 bases, with 11 bases between. This CDR3 spans 15 amino acids. The germline CDR1 and CDR2 sequences are MNHEY and SVGAGI. The CDR3 sequence is CASSYSKHVNNEQFF. CDR3 DNA: TGTGCCAGCAGTTACTCGAAACACGTTAACAATGAGCAGTTCTTC.

The table lists this clone with a few counts. V usage is TRBV5-1 and J usage is TRBJ2-5; no definite D call. CDR3 length equals 13 residues. Trimming stripped 0 bases from V and 1 base from J, with 4 bases between. The germline gives CDR1 SGHRS, CDR2 YFSETQ. Written as DNA, the CDR3 is TGCGCCAGCAGCTTGGCCCTCCAAGAGACCCAGTACTTC. Translated, it gives CASSLALQETQYF.

The J gene is TRBJ2-2, the V gene TRBV6-5; D unclear. The CDR3 totals 14 residues. Germline V gives CDR1 MNHEY, CDR2 SVGAGI. V was clipped by 5 bases and J by 3 bases, with 10 bases between them. Here the CDR3 reads CASSPSSYTGELFF. CDR3 DNA: TGTGCCAGCAGTCCCTCCAGTTACACCGGGGAGCTGTTTTTT.

The chain links TRBV6-1 to TRBJ1-4; tentative D call: TRBD1 (5 bases). CDR3 length equals 18 residues. The germline V gene has CDR1 MNHNS and CDR2 SASEGT. The V and J ends lost 4 bases and 0 bases respectively, with 18 bases between them. The CDR3 DNA reads TGTGCCAGCAGTGCCACCCCGGGGGAAGGTCCAACTAATGAAAAACTGTTTTTT. Its translation is CASSATPGEGPTNEKLFF.

With regard to this clone: The germline gene is not matched at one end of the junction; a read error may be the cause. As DNA, the CDR3 is TGTTCCAGCAGCATTTCTGATTCACCCCTCCACTTT. Encoded protein: CSSSISDSPLHF. This sequence joins TRBV7-9 and TRBJ1-6; unclear D gene. CDR3 length: 12 residues. Germline CDR1 SEHNR, CDR2 FQNEAQ (reference sequence).

This clone was counted once. The junction does not match germline at one end; this may be a read error. This chain uses TRBV6-5 with TRBJ2-7; the D is unclear. Looked up from germline, CDR1 is MNHEY and CDR2 is SVGAGI. The CDR3 totals 13 residues. The DNA of the CDR3 is TGTGCCAGCAGCAAACCCAGCTCCTACGAGCGGTACTTC. This encodes CASSKPSSYERYF.

The rearrangement links TRBV7-2 to TRBJ2-1; a weak D match, TRBD2 (5 bases). This CDR3 region has 14 residues. V lost 1 base, J lost 7 bases, and 11 bases lay in between. Germline-derived CDR1 and CDR2 are SGHTA and FQGNSA. CDR3 loop: CASSLVGILNEQFF. In DNA form, the CDR3 reads TGTGCCAGCAGCTTAGTCGGGATCCTAAATGAGCAGTTCTTC.

The rearrangement joins TRBV9 to TRBJ2-7; D is perhaps TRBD1 (6 bases). Germline CDR1 SGDLS, CDR2 YYNGEE. Trimming cost V 4 bases and J 1 base, with 12 bases left between them. The CDR3 is 14 amino acids. The CDR3 nucleotides read TGTGCCAGCAGCCCTATTGACAGGTCCTACGAGCAGTACTTC. Translating gives CASSPIDRSYEQYF.

The chain carries TRBV10-1 and TRBJ2-7; 12 nucleotides align to TRBD2. The CDR3 extends over 14 amino acids. Germline loops: CDR1 WNHNN, CDR2 SYGVQD (reference sequence). V lost 4 bases and J lost 7; bases outside the gene matches: 5. The CDR3 bases are TGCGCCAGCAGTGGACTAGCGGGAGTCGGTGAGCAGTACTTC. Its translation is CASSGLAGVGEQYF.

J is TRBJ2-2 and V is TRBV7-9, with 10 bases lining up with TRBD2. The CDR3 is 18 amino acids. The J segment lost 2 bases and the V segment lost 4 bases, leaving 10 bases of the junction unmatched. Germline assignment: CDR1 SEHNR and CDR2 FQNEAQ (reference sequence). The CDR3 bases are TGTGCCAGCAGCTCCATTATTATAGCGGGAGGCAACACCGGGGAGCTGTTTTTT. Protein: CASSSIIIAGGNTGELFF.

The chain recombines TRBV20-1 with TRBJ2-1; D is unclear. Germline lookup yields CDR1 DFQATT and CDR2 SNEGSKA (reference sequence). This CDR3 comprises 10 residues. Trimming pared 4 bases from V and 5 bases from J, leaving 3 bases between. CDR3 bases: TGCAGTGCTACTCACAATGAGCAGTTCTTC. This translates into CSATHNEQFF.

This chain connects TRBV2 to TRBJ2-6; D possibly corresponds to TRBD2 (5 bases). With 6 bases removed from V and 0 bases from J, the gap between germline ends came to 12 bases. This CDR3 contains 16 residues. CDR1 and CDR2 from the germline V gene are SNHLY and FYNNEI. The DNA of the CDR3 is TGTGCCAGCAGCGGGATACGAGGCTCTGGGGCCAACGTCCTGACTTTC. This translates into CASSGIRGSGANVLTF.

The chain employs TRBV9 and TRBJ2-1, with D possibly TRBD2 on 5 matching bases. The germline gives CDR1 SGDLS, CDR2 YYNGEE. The CDR3 extends over 16 amino acids. Between the trimmed V and J ends, which lost 1 base and 3 bases, there was a span of 14 bases. The CDR3 nucleotides read TGTGCCAGCAGCGTAATAGGGCTAGCCGACTACAATGAGCAGTTCTTC. Its translation is CASSVIGLADYNEQFF. The full variable domain, with the rest looked up from reference TRBV9 and TRBJ2-1, is DSGVTQTPKHLITATGQRVTLRCSPRSGDLSVYWYQQSLDQGLQFLIQYYNGEERAKGNILERFSAQQFPDLHSELNLSSLELGDSALYFCASSVIGLADYNEQFFGPGTRLTVL.

This clone was seen a few times. The rearrangement links TRBV4-3 to TRBJ2-7; D perhaps matches TRBD1 (6 bases). The germline V gene encodes CDR1 LGHNA and CDR2 YSLEER. Trimming removed 0 bases at V and 4 bases at J, with 16 bases between. The CDR3 totals 16 residues. The CDR3: CASSQDRGQGIYEQYF. CDR3 in DNA: TGCGCCAGCAGCCAAGATCGGGGTCAGGGGATTTACGAGCAGTACTTC.

The rearrangement uses TRBV6-1 and TRBJ1-4, with 8 bases aligning to TRBD1. In germline, CDR1 is MNHNS, CDR2 SASEGT. There are 14 residues in the CDR3. With 9 bases clipped from V and 2 bases from J, the junction kept 5 bases outside the gene matches. The CDR3 nucleotides are TGTGCCAGTCGGACAGGGCCGACTAATGAAAAACTGTTTTTT. Translated: CASRTGPTNEKLFF.

The V gene is TRBV6-5, the J gene TRBJ2-5; 10 nucleotides match TRBD2. Per the germline V gene, CDR1 is MNHEY and CDR2 is SVGAGI. The CDR3 is 16 amino acids. V trimming: 4 bases; J trimming: 2 bases; junction bases outside the gene matches: 7. CDR3 loop: CASSFRTSGRQETQYF. The DNA for the CDR3 is TGTGCCAGCAGTTTCCGGACTAGCGGACGACAAGAGACCCAGTACTTC.

The chain has TRBV5-4 and TRBJ2-5; TRBD2 matches 8 bases. The CDR3 sequence is 17 residues long. The ends lost 1 base at V and 4 bases at J; junction bases unmatched: 12. CDR1 and CDR2 (germline): SGHNT, YYREEE (reference sequence). The CDR3: CASSLLTIPGGGETQYF. For the CDR3, the DNA is TGTGCCAGCAGCTTGTTGACGATTCCGGGAGGGGGAGAGACCCAGTACTTC.

J is TRBJ2-1 and V is TRBV9; D is perhaps TRBD2 (5 bases). The germline V gene has CDR1 SGDLS and CDR2 YYNGEE. The CDR3 spans 16 residues. V shed 0 bases and J shed 3 bases, with 13 bases lying between them. The DNA of the CDR3 is TGTGCCAGCAGCGTAGCCAGCGGAGCAGGCTACAATGAGCAGTTCTTC. As protein: CASSVASGAGYNEQFF.

V gene TRBV19 combines with J gene TRBJ1-4; D not certain. CDR1 is LNHDA, CDR2 SQIVND, per germline (reference sequence). V was pared by 10 bases and J by 7 bases, with 22 bases between. This CDR3 is 15 amino acids long. CDR3 loop: CATGDPGRGSEKLFF. Written as DNA, the CDR3 is TGTGCCACCGGGGATCCGGGTAGAGGGAGTGAAAAACTGTTTTTT.